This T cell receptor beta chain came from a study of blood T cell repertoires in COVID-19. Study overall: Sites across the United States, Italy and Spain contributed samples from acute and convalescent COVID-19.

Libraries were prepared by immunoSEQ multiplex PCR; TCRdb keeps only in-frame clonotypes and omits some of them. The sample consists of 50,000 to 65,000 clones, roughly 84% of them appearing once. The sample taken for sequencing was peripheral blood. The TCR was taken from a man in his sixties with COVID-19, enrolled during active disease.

CDR3 sequence (DNA): TGTGCCAGCAGCTTGGCGGCTAGCGGGGGGGCAACAGAGACCCAGTACTTC. This translates into CASSLAASGGATETQYF. This chain joins TRBV5-4 and TRBJ2-5; 12 positions match TRBD2. Germline V gene sequence: CDR1 SGHNT, CDR2 YYREEE (reference sequence). J lost 4 bases, V lost 0 bases, and 7 bases had no gene match. CDR3 length: 17 residues.